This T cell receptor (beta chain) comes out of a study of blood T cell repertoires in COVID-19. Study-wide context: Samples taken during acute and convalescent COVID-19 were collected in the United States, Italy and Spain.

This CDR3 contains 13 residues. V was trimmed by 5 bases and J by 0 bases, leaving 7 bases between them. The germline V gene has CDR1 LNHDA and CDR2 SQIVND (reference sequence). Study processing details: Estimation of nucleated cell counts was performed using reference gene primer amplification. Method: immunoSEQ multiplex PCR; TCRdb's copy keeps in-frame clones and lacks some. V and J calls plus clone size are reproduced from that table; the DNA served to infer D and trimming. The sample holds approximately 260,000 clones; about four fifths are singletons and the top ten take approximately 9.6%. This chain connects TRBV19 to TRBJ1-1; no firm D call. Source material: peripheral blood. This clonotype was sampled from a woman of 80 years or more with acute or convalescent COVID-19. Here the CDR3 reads CASSAVVNTEAFF. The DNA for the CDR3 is TGTGCCAGTAGTGCGGTAGTGAACACTGAAGCTTTCTTT. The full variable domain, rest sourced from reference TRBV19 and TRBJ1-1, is DGGITQSPKYLFRKEGQNVTLSCEQNLNHDAMYWYRQDPGQGLRLIYYSQIVNDFQKGDIAEGYSVSREKKESFPLTVTSAQKNPTAFYLCASSAVVNTEAFFGQGTRLTVV.